The rows below give T cell receptor beta chains drawn from one sample of a study of cytomegalovirus exposure and HLA in healthy donors. Only in-frame clones appear in the TCRdb table, and some are missing; sequencing was by immunoSEQ multiplex PCR. Among about 160,000 clones listed, around nine tenths were seen once. Sequencing used PBMCs. The receptors stem from a man younger than 35 in good health and CMV-seropositive. The CDR3 runs from the conserved cysteine through the conserved F or W. D genes are given only for firm matches.

>.|TRBJ1-5|TRBV7-6
CASSPAGPPQHF
>TRBD1|TRBJ2-3|TRBV11-3
CASSLTTGLSSTDTQYF
>.|TRBJ2-1|TRBV18
CASSRSLVRATINEQFF
>.|TRBJ2-2|TRBV6-4
CASSSAANTGELFF
>.|TRBJ1-5|TRBV20-1
CSAQDSQPQHF
>.|TRBJ1-1|TRBV27
CASSLNLASNTEAFF
>.|TRBJ2-3|TRBV18
CASSPPYFDTQYF
>TRBD1|TRBJ1-1|TRBV6-8
CASSQCQDRVNTEAFF
>TRBD2|TRBJ2-2|TRBV13
CASSLGLATGELFF
>.|TRBJ1-5|TRBV6-5
CASSYSYRENQPQHF
>TRBD2|TRBJ2-1|TRBV28
CASSSNYLRGTSYNEQFF
>TRBD2|TRBJ2-7|TRBV7-8
CASSFSSVTSGRFNEQYF
>TRBD1|TRBJ1-1|TRBV2
CASRVQGFGTEAFF
>.|TRBJ2-3|TRBV7-2
CASSFRVRTDTQYF
>.|TRBJ2-3|TRBV25-1
CASFGFYTQYF
>.|TRBJ2-6|TRBV27
CASLSLAGANVLTF
>.|TRBJ2-7|TRBV6-1
CASRGGQNSYEQYF
>.|TRBJ2-5|TRBV7-3
CASSPLPQGGVETQYF
>.|TRBJ1-1|TRBV5-6
CASSLARTPTEAFF
>.|TRBJ1-5|TRBV19
CASSGLNQPQHF
>.|TRBJ2-7|TRBV25-1
CASSEREDYEQYF
>TRBD2|TRBJ2-1|TRBV5-6
CASRQIRGAYNEQFF
>TRBD1|TRBJ1-2|TRBV5-1
CASSWGQGSYGYTF
>.|TRBJ2-7|TRBV15
CATSRDIPYEQYF
>.|TRBJ2-3|TRBV5-1
CATATEVTDTQYF
>TRBD1|TRBJ1-1|TRBV2
CASSEPWTGTEAFF
>.|TRBJ2-7|TRBV5-1
CASRRDGGDSYEQYF
>.|TRBJ2-7|TRBV5-1
CASGWRATYEQYF
>.|TRBJ1-2|TRBV19
CASQIRTGRINYTF
>TRBD1|TRBJ2-5|TRBV5-1
CASNLDRVQETQYF
>.|TRBJ2-3|TRBV9
CASSVDGSTDTQYF
>TRBD2|TRBJ2-7|TRBV6-6
CASHPPSGSSYEQYF
>TRBD2|TRBJ2-1|TRBV9
CASSPFLAGGYNEQFF
>.|TRBJ2-7|TRBV9
CASSVGAVIGEYEQYF
>TRBD2|TRBJ2-5|TRBV6-5
CASSYFLAGQETQYF
>TRBD2|TRBJ2-1|TRBV18
CASSLTSGSNNEQFF
>.|TRBJ2-7|TRBV28
CASSLDGRTYEQYF
>.|TRBJ1-1|TRBV7-9
CADGWTEAFF
>TRBD1|TRBJ2-2|TRBV19
CASGGNPGTGGTGELFF
>.|TRBJ1-2|TRBV29-1
CSGGRRADGYTF
>.|TRBJ1-2|TRBV6-1
CASSEALIEPDIYGYTF
>.|TRBJ1-1|TRBV5-6
CASSHRWVGQWAEAFF
>TRBD2|TRBJ2-2|TRBV7-9
CASSQTGTSGSTGELFF
>TRBD1|TRBJ1-1|TRBV14
CASSFSTGGTEAFF
>.|TRBJ1-1|TRBV2
CASREEMNTEAFF
>TRBD1|TRBJ2-1|TRBV2
CASSEIVAGGNEQFF
>.|TRBJ1-4|TRBV15
CATSTHRAANEKLFF
>.|TRBJ2-7|TRBV5-4
CASSLAGQTYEQYF
>.|TRBJ2-7|TRBV11-2
CASSYSGGAYEQYF
>TRBD2|TRBJ2-3|TRBV2
CASTHLRREGTDTQYF
>TRBD2|TRBJ2-1|TRBV4-1
CASSQDELAGGEQFF
>TRBD1|TRBJ1-1|TRBV7-2
CASSLGTGDREAFF
>.|TRBJ2-2|TRBV7-9
CASSRYPIANTGELFF
>.|TRBJ2-5|TRBV4-1
CASSQSIPRSQETQYF